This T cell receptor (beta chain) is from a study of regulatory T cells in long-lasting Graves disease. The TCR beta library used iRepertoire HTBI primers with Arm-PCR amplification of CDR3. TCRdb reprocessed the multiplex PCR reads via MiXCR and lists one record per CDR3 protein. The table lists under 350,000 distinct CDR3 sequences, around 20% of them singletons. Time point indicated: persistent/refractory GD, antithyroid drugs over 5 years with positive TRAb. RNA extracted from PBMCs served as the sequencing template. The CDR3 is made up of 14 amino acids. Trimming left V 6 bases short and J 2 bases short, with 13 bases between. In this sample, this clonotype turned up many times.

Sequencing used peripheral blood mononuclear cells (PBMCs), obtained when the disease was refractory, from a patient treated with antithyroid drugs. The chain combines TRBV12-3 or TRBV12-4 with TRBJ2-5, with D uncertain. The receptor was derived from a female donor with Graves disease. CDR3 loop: CASSPQTTQETQYF. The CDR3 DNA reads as TGTGCCAGCAGCCCGCAAACTACGCAAGAGACCCAGTACTTC.